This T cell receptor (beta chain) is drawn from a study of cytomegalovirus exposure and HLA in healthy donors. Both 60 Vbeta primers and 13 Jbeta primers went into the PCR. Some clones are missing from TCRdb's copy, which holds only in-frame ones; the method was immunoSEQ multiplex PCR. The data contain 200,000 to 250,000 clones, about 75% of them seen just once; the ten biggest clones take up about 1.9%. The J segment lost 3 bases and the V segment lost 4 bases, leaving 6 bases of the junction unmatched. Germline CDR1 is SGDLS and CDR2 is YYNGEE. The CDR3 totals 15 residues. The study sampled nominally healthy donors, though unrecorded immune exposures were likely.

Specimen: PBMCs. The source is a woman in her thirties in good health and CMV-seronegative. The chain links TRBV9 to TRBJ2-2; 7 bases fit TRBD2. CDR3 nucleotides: TGTGCCAGCAGCCCCTGGGGGGGGGACACCGGGGAGCTGTTTTTT. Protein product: CASSPWGGDTGELFF.